A selection of T cell receptor beta chains follows, all from one sample in a study of blood T cell repertoires in COVID-19. TCRdb keeps only in-frame clones here, not all; method: immunoSEQ multiplex PCR. The data show under 70,000 clones, more than 80% seen once. Sequenced input: peripheral blood. These receptors all come from a man older than 75 with acute or convalescent COVID-19. Both conserved end residues are part of each CDR3. The D gene is left open where the match is weak. A row's size may be missing; if present it is once, few, many or a size class.

abundance	d_gene	v_gene	j_gene	CDR3nt	CDR3aa
-	TRBD1	TRBV3-1/TRBV3-2	TRBJ2-4	TGTGCCAGCAGCCATTCACAGGGGGCCTTGGGCAAAAACATTCAGTACTTC	CASSHSQGALGKNIQYF
-	TRBD1	TRBV5-1	TRBJ1-4	TGCGCCAGCAGTTTATACAGGGGCCCTAATGAAAAACTGTTTTTT	CASSLYRGPNEKLFF
-	TRBD1	TRBV5-8	TRBJ1-6	TGTGCCAGCAGTCATGTAGGGACAGCCGATTTAAATTCACCCCTCCACTTT	CASSHVGTADLNSPLHF
once	-	TRBV19	TRBJ2-3	TGTGCCAGTGGGTCGGGAGATACGCAGTATTTT	CASGSGDTQYF
-	TRBD1	TRBV6-1	TRBJ1-6	TGTGCCAGCAGTGCACCGGGACAGCAAACACCCCTACTGTATTCACCCCTCCACTTT	CASSAPGQQTPLLYSPLHF
-	TRBD1	TRBV10-3	TRBJ1-5	TGTGCCATCAGTCGCACAGGGGATAGCAATCAGCCCCAGCATTTT	CAISRTGDSNQPQHF
-	TRBD2	TRBV3-1/TRBV3-2	TRBJ2-5	TGTGCCAGCAGTCGAGCAGCGGGGGTTTCCCAAGAGACCCAGTACTTC	CASSRAAGVSQETQYF
-	TRBD1	TRBV25-1	TRBJ1-2	TGTGCCAGCACCAGTACCGGGACAGGCTATGGCTACACCTTC	CASTSTGTGYGYTF
-	-	TRBV12-3/TRBV12-4	TRBJ2-5	TGTGCCAGCAGTTTAGGTACGGGGGAGACCCAGTACTTC	CASSLGTGETQYF
-	TRBD1	TRBV18	TRBJ2-7	TGTGCCAGCTCACCACCAGGGGGCGCCTACGAGCAGTACTTC	CASSPPGGAYEQYF
-	-	TRBV5-1	TRBJ2-1	TGCGCCAGCAGCGCCGTAGGGGGAAATGAGCAGTTCTTC	CASSAVGGNEQFF
-	TRBD1	TRBV10-3	TRBJ2-5	TGTGCCATCAGTTCACAGGGGACGGAGACCCAGTACTTC	CAISSQGTETQYF
-	-	TRBV6-1	TRBJ1-5	TGTGCCAGCAGTGAAGCGCTGGCCGGGGGGGGCAATCAGCCCCAGCATTTT	CASSEALAGGGNQPQHF
once	TRBD1	TRBV6-5	TRBJ2-7	TGTGCCAGCACGGACAGGCGTGGGGAGCAGTACTTC	CASTDRRGEQYF
-	TRBD1	TRBV3-1/TRBV3-2	TRBJ1-4	TGTGCCAGCAGCAGCCAGGGGGACGGGGAAAAACTGTTTTTT	CASSSQGDGEKLFF
-	-	TRBV2	TRBJ1-6	TGTGCCAGCAGTGTAATCGGACAAAATAATTCACCCCTCCACTTT	CASSVIGQNNSPLHF
few	-	TRBV19	TRBJ1-6	TGTGCCAGTGACAGAGGCTATAATTCACCCCTCCACTTT	CASDRGYNSPLHF
few	TRBD2	TRBV3-1/TRBV3-2	TRBJ2-2	TGTGCCAGCAGCCAAGCCCTAGCGGGGGACCAGGGTAGGGAGCTGTTTTTT	CASSQALAGDQGRELFF
-	-	TRBV5-6	TRBJ2-2	TGTGCCAGCAGCGTGGGCACATCGAACACCGGGGAGCTGTTTTTT	CASSVGTSNTGELFF
-	-	TRBV5-4	TRBJ2-7	TGTGCCAGCAGCTTGGAGGGAACACGGGGCTACGAGCAGTACTTC	CASSLEGTRGYEQYF
-	TRBD1	TRBV6-5	TRBJ1-5	TGTGCCAGCAGTCCAGGACAGGGCGGAAATCAGCCCCAGCATTTT	CASSPGQGGNQPQHF
-	-	TRBV3-1/TRBV3-2	TRBJ2-3	TGTGCCAGCAGCCAAGGACAGGATCGGTCAGATACGCAGTATTTT	CASSQGQDRSDTQYF
-	-	TRBV6-1	TRBJ2-3	TGTGCCAGCAGTGAAGCTCAGGGACTTACCACAGATACGCAGTATTTT	CASSEAQGLTTDTQYF
-	-	TRBV30	TRBJ2-1	TGTGCCTGGAGTGTACGCCCCCCTAGCTACAATGAGCAGTTCTTC	CAWSVRPPSYNEQFF
once	-	TRBV30	TRBJ2-1	TGTGCCTGGAGTGGGGCCGGGATCCGCGGGTACAATGAGCAGTTCTTC	CAWSGAGIRGYNEQFF
once	-	TRBV29-1	TRBJ1-1	TGCAGCGTCGAGAGCTCGCAAGCTTTCTTT	CSVESSQAFF
-	TRBD1	TRBV10-3	TRBJ2-3	TGTGCCACGACTGCGGGACAGGGGATCACAGATACGCAGTATTTT	CATTAGQGITDTQYF